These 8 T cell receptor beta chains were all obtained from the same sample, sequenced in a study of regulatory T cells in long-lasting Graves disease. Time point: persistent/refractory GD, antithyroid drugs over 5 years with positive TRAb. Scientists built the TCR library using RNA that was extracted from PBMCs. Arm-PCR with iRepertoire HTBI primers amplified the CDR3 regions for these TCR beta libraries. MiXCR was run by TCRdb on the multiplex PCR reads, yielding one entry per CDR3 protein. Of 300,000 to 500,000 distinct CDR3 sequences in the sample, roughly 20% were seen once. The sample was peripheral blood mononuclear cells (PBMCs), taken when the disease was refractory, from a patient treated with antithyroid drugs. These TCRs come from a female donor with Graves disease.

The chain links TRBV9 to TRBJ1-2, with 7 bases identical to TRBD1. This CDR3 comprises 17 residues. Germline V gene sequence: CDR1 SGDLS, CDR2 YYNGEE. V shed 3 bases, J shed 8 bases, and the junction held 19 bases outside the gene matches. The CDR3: CASSASPTGTALLGYTF. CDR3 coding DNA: TGTGCCAGCAGCGCCAGTCCTACCGGGACAGCCCTGTTAGGCTACACCTTC.

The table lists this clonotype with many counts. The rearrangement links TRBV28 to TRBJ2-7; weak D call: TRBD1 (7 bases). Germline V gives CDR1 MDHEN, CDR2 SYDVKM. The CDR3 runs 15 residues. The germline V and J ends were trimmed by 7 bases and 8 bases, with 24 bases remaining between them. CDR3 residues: CASTRGAGRGSQQYF. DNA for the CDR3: TGTGCCAGCACCAGGGGGGCGGGAAGGGGGTCCCAGCAGTACTTC.

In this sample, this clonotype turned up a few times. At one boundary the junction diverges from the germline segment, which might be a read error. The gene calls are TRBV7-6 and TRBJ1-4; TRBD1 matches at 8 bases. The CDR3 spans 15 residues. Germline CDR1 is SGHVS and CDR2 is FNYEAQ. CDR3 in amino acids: CASSLYPGQASTALF. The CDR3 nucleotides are TGTGCCAGCAGCTTATACCCGGGACAGGCATCTACAGCCTTGTTT.

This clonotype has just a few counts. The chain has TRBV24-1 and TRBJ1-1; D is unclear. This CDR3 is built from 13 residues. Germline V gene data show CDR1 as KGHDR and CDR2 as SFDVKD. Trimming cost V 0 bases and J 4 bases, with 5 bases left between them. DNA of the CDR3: TGTGCCACCAGTGATTTGGTGGGCACTGAAGCTTTCTTT. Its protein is CATSDLVGTEAFF.

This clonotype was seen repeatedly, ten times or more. CDR3 in DNA: TGTGCCAGCAGCCCCGGGACATCGAACACTGAAGCTTTCTTT. It yields the protein CASSPGTSNTEAFF. The chain has TRBV18 and TRBJ1-1, with D possibly TRBD1 on 6 matching bases. Per germline, CDR1 KGHSH and CDR2 LQKENI. Trimming removed 8 bases from V and 1 base from J, with 14 bases in between. The CDR3 is 14 amino acids.

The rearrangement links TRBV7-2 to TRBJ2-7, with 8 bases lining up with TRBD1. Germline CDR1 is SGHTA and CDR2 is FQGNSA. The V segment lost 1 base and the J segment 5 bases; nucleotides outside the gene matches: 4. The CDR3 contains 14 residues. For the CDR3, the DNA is TGTGCCAGCAGCTTAGGACAGGGGCAGGACGAGCAGTACTTC. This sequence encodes CASSLGQGQDEQYF.

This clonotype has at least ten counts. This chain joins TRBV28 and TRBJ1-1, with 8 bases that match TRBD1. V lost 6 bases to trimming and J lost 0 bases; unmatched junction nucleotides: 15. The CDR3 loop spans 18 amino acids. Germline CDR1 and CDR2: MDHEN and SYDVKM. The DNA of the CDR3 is TGTGCCAGCAGCTACCAGCCCGGGACAGGAGTCATGAACACTGAAGCTTTCTTT. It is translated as CASSYQPGTGVMNTEAFF.

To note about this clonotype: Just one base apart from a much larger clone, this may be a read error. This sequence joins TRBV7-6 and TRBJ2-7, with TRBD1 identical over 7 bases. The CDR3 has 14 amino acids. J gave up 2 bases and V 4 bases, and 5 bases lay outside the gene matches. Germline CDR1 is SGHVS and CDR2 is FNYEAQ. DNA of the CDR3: TGTGCCAGCAGCTCCCCGGGACAGCCCTACGAGCAGTACTTC. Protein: CASSSPGQPYEQYF.